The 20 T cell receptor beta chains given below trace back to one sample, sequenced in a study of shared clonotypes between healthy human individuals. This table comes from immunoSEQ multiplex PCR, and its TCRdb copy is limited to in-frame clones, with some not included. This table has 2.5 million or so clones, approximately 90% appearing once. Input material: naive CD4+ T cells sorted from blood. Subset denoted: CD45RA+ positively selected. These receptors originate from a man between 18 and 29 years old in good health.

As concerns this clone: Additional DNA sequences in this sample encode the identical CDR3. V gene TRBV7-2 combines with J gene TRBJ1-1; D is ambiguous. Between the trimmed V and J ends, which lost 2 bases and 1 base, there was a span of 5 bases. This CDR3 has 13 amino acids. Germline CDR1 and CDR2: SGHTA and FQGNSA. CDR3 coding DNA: TGTGCCAGCAGCTTAAATGGGAACACTGAAGCTTTCTTT. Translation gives CASSLNGNTEAFF.

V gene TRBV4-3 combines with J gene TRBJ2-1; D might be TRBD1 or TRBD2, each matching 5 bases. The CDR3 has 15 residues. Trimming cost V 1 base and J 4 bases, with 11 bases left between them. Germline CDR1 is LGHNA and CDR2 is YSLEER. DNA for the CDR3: TGCGCCAGCAGCCAAGCCCTCTGGGGGTACAATGAGCAGTTCTTC. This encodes CASSQALWGYNEQFF.

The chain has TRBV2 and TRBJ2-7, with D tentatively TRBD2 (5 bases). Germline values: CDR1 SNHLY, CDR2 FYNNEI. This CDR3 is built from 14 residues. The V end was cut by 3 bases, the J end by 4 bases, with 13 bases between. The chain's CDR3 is CASSEEAFGYEQYF. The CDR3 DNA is TGTGCCAGCAGTGAGGAGGCCTTCGGATACGAGCAGTACTTC. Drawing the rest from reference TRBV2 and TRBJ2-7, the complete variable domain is EPEVTQTPSHQVTQMGQEVILRCVPISNHLYFYWYRQILGQKVEFLVSFYNNEISEKSEIFDDQFSVERPDGSNFTLKIRSTKLEDSAMYFCASSEEAFGYEQYFGPGTRLTVT.

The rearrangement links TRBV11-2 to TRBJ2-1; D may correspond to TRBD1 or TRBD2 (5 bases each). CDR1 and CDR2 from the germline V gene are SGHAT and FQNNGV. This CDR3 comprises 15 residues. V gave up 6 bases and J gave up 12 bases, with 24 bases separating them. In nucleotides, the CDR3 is TGTGCCAGCAGAGAACCGGGACGGACTTTAAGGGGGCAGTTCTTC. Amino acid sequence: CASREPGRTLRGQFF.

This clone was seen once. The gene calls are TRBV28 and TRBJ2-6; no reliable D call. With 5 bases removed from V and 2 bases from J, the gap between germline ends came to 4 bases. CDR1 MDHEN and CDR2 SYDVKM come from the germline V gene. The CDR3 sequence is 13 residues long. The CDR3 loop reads CASSQPGANVLTF. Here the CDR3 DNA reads TGTGCCAGCAGTCAACCTGGGGCCAACGTCCTGACTTTC.

Here the CDR3 reads CASSSGRGRKNEQFF. The CDR3 nucleotides read TGTGCCAGCAGCTCGGGCAGGGGCAGGAAAAATGAGCAGTTCTTC. This chain connects TRBV7-2 to TRBJ2-1; possibly TRBD1 for D (6 bases). V lost 4 bases to trimming and J lost 7 bases, with 17 bases between them. Germline CDR1 is SGHTA and CDR2 is FQGNSA. This CDR3 region has 15 residues.

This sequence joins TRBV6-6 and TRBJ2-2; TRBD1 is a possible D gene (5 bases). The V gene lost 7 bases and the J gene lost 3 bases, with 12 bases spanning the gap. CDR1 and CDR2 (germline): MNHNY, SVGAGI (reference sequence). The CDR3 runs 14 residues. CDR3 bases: TGTGCCAGCACTGGGGCCACGGACACCGGGGAGCTGTTTTTT. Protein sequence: CASTGATDTGELFF.

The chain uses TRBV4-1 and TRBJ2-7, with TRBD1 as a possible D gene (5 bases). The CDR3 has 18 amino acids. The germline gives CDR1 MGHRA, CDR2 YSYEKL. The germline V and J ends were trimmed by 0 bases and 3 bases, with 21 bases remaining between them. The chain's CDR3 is CASSQDVPGQGIVYEQYF. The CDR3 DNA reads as TGCGCCAGCAGCCAAGATGTCCCGGGTCAGGGAATCGTCTACGAGCAGTACTTC.

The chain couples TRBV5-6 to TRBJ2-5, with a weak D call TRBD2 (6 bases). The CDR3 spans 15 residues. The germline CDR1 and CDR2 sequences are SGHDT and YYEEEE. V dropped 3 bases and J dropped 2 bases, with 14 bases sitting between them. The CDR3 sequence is CASSSPLGGQETQYF. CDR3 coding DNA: TGTGCCAGCAGCTCGCCTCTCGGGGGACAAGAGACCCAGTACTTC.

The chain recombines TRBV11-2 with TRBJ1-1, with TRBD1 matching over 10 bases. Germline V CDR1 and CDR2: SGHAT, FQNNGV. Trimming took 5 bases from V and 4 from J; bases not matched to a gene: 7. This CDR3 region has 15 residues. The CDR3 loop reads CASSARQGAATEAFF. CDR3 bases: TGTGCCAGCAGCGCTCGACAGGGGGCGGCCACTGAAGCTTTCTTT. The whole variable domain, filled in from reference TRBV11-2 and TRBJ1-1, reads EAGVAQSPRYKIIEKRQSVAFWCNPISGHATLYWYQQILGQGPKLLIQFQNNGVVDDSQLPKDRFSAERLKGVDSTLKIQPAKLEDSAVYLCASSARQGAATEAFFGQGTRLTVV.

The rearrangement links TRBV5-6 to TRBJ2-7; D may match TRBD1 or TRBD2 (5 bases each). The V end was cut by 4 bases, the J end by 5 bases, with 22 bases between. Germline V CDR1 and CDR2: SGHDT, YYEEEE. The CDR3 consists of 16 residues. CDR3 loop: CASSRRDRGWGHEQYF. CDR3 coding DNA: TGTGCCAGCAGCCGCCGGGACCGAGGGTGGGGTCACGAGCAGTACTTC.

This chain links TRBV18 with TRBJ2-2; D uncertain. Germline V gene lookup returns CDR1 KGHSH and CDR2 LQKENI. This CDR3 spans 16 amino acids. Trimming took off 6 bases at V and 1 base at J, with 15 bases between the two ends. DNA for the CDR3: TGTGCCAGCTCGCTAACGTACCAGCAGAACACCGGGGAGCTGTTTTTT. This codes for CASSLTYQQNTGELFF. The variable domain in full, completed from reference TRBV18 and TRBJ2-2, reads NAGVMQNPRHLVRRRGQEARLRCSPMKGHSHVYWYRQLPEEGLKFMVYLQKENIIDESGMPKERFSAEFPKEGPSILRIQQVVRGDSAAYFCASSLTYQQNTGELFFGEGSRLTVL.

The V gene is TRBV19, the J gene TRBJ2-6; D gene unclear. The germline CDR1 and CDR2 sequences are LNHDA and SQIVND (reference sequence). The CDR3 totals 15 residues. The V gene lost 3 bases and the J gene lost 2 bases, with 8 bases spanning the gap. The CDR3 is CASSMTWTGANVLTF. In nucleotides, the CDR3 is TGTGCCAGTAGTATGACCTGGACTGGGGCCAACGTCCTGACTTTC.

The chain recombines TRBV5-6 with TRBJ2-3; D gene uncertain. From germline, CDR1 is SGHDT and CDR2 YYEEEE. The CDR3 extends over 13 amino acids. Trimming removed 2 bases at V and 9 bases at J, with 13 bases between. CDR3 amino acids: CASSFLPSQTQYF. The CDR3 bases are TGTGCCAGCAGCTTTCTCCCGTCCCAAACGCAGTATTTT.

CDR3 in DNA: TGTGCCAGCTCACCAGGACCCGGAAGGGGATCACCCCTCCACTTT. Protein product: CASSPGPGRGSPLHF. The chain employs TRBV18 and TRBJ1-6, with a tentative D call TRBD1 (5 bases). Germline assignment: CDR1 KGHSH and CDR2 LQKENI. The CDR3 runs 15 residues. The ends were cut back, 2 bases at V and 10 bases at J, with 15 bases in the middle.

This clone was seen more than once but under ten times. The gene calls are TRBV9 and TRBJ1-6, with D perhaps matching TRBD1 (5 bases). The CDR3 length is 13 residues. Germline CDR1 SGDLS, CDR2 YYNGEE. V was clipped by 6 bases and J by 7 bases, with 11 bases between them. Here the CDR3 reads CASTRDSNSPLHF. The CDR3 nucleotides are TGTGCCAGCACCCGGGACTCGAATTCACCCCTCCACTTT.

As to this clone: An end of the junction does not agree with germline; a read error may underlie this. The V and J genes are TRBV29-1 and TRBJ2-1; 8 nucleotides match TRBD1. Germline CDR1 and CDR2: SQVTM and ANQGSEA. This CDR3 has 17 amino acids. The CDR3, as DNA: TGCAGCGTCGAAGCCCCAGGGGGCGCATGGGCCTACAATGAGCAGTTCTTC. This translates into CSVEAPGGAWAYNEQFF.

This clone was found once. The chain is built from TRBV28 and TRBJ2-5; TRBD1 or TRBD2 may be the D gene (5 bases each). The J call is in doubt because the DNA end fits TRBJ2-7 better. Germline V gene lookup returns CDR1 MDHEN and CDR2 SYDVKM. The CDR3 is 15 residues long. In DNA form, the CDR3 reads TGTGCCAGCAGCTACCCGCGAGGGCAGGGCTACGAGCAGTACTTC. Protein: CASSYPRGQGYEQYF.

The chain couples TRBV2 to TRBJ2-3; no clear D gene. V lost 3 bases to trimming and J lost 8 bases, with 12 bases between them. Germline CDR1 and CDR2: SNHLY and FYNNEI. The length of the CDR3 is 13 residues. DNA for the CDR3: TGTGCCAGCAGTGAGGGTTGGAGCAGTACGCAGTATTTT. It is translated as CASSEGWSSTQYF.

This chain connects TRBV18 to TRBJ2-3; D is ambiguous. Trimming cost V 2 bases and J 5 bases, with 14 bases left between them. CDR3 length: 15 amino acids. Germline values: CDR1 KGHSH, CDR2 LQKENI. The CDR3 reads CASSPRSVALDTQYF. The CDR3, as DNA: TGTGCCAGCTCACCAAGGTCGGTAGCCTTAGATACGCAGTATTTT.